The rows below give T cell receptor beta chains drawn from one sample of a study of Graves' ophthalmopathy and Graves' hyperthyroidism. TCRdb processed the multiplex PCR reads anew with MiXCR; each CDR3 protein has one entry. The sample holds about 500,000 distinct CDR3 sequences, 39% seen once. Sample: peripheral blood or thyroid tissue (not recorded which). Receptors were obtained from an adult man with Graves' hyperthyroidism. CDR3s include the opening cysteine and the closing phenylalanine or tryptophan. A D gene is named only where the DNA matches it firmly. Only some rows state a clone size, as once, few, many or a class for expanded clones.

CDR3aa: CAISESGIGPQEAQYF; CDR3nt: TGTGCCATCAGTGAGTCGGGAATAGGGCCACAAGAGGCCCAGTACTTC; len: 16; v_gene: TRBV13; abundance: .; d_gene: .; j_gene: TRBJ2-5
CDR3aa: CASSLKVDSPLHF; CDR3nt: TGTGCCAGCAGTTTAAAGGTCGATTCACCCCTCCACTTT; len: 13; v_gene: TRBV12-3/TRBV12-4; abundance: many; d_gene: .; j_gene: TRBJ1-6
CDR3aa: CASSLRPGAQIEKLFF; CDR3nt: TGTGCCAGCAGTTTAAGGCCTGGGGCACAGATTGAAAAACTGTTTTTT; len: 16; v_gene: TRBV12-3/TRBV12-4; abundance: .; d_gene: .; j_gene: TRBJ1-4
CDR3aa: CASSFQGEETQYF; CDR3nt: TGTGCCAGCAGCTTTCAGGGGGAGGAGACCCAGTACTTC; len: 13; v_gene: TRBV5-5; abundance: many; d_gene: TRBD1; j_gene: TRBJ2-5
CDR3aa: CGTSDSHPWRSYDYTF; CDR3nt: TGTGGCACCAGTGATTCCCATCCTTGGCGGAGCTATGACTACACCTTC; len: 16; v_gene: TRBV24-1; abundance: .; d_gene: .; j_gene: TRBJ1-2
CDR3aa: CASSLGRQVGCEQYF; CDR3nt: TGTGCCAGCAGCTTAGGCCGGCAGGTTGGGTGCGAGCAGTACTTC; len: 15; v_gene: TRBV13; abundance: .; d_gene: .; j_gene: TRBJ2-7
CDR3aa: CAISEGQQGLYEQYF; CDR3nt: TGTGCCATCAGTGAGGGGCAGCAGGGGCTCTACGAGCAGTACTTC; len: 15; v_gene: TRBV10-3; abundance: .; d_gene: .; j_gene: TRBJ2-7
CDR3aa: CAISDRVSGNTIYF; CDR3nt: TGTGCCATCAGTGACAGGGTGTCTGGAAACACCATATATTTT; len: 14; v_gene: TRBV10-3; abundance: .; d_gene: .; j_gene: TRBJ1-3
CDR3aa: CASSLYGGVYEQYF; CDR3nt: TGTGCCAGCAGTTTATACGGGGGCGTATACGAGCAGTACTTC; len: 14; v_gene: TRBV27; abundance: .; d_gene: .; j_gene: TRBJ2-7
CDR3aa: CAISRDRGTEAFF; CDR3nt: TGTGCCATCAGTAGGGACAGGGGCACTGAAGCTTTCTTT; len: 13; v_gene: TRBV10-3; abundance: .; d_gene: TRBD1; j_gene: TRBJ1-1
CDR3aa: CATSLSRERADTQYF; CDR3nt: TGTGCCACCAGCCTCTCCCGGGAGAGGGCAGATACGCAGTATTTT; len: 15; v_gene: TRBV15; abundance: few; d_gene: .; j_gene: TRBJ2-3
CDR3aa: CASSSLTLNYGYTF; CDR3nt: TGTGCCAGCAGTTCCCTCACATTGAACTATGGCTACACCTTC; len: 14; v_gene: TRBV6-5; abundance: many; d_gene: .; j_gene: TRBJ1-2
CDR3aa: CASSTGITGNTIYF; CDR3nt: TGTGCCAGCAGTACAGGGATCACTGGAAACACCATATATTTT; len: 14; v_gene: TRBV12-3/TRBV12-4; abundance: many; d_gene: .; j_gene: TRBJ1-3
CDR3aa: CSASGASGRTGEQFF; CDR3nt: TGCAGTGCTAGCGGGGCTAGCGGGAGGACCGGGGAGCAGTTCTTC; len: 15; v_gene: TRBV20-1; abundance: .; d_gene: TRBD2; j_gene: TRBJ2-1
CDR3aa: CSVERGAGEKLFF; CDR3nt: TGCAGCGTTGAAAGGGGGGCCGGTGAAAAACTGTTTTTT; len: 13; v_gene: TRBV29-1; abundance: many; d_gene: .; j_gene: TRBJ1-4
CDR3aa: CASSNSGTGLSYGYTF; CDR3nt: TGTGCCAGCAGTAATTCCGGGACAGGGCTTTCCTATGGCTACACCTTC; len: 16; v_gene: TRBV25-1; abundance: many; d_gene: TRBD1; j_gene: TRBJ1-2
CDR3aa: CASSFQGVEYQETQYF; CDR3nt: TGTGCCAGCAGCTTCCAGGGAGTAGAGTACCAAGAGACCCAGTACTTC; len: 16; v_gene: TRBV7-8; abundance: .; d_gene: .; j_gene: TRBJ2-5
CDR3aa: CASSSFSLQSSYNSPLHF; CDR3nt: TGTGCCAGCAGTTCATTCAGCTTGCAGAGCTCCTATAATTCACCCCTCCACTTT; len: 18; v_gene: TRBV7-9; abundance: .; d_gene: .; j_gene: TRBJ1-6
CDR3aa: CASSQVPTGSPLHF; CDR3nt: TGTGCCAGCAGCCAAGTTCCCACGGGTTCACCCCTCCACTTT; len: 14; v_gene: TRBV3-1; abundance: .; d_gene: .; j_gene: TRBJ1-6
CDR3aa: CASRTSQGVAYEQYF; CDR3nt: TGTGCCAGCAGGACTTCACAGGGGGTTGCCTACGAGCAGTACTTC; len: 15; v_gene: TRBV5-4; abundance: .; d_gene: TRBD1; j_gene: TRBJ2-7
CDR3aa: CASSLNLPEAFF; CDR3nt: TGTGCCAGCAGCTTAAACTTGCCTGAAGCTTTCTTT; len: 12; v_gene: TRBV7-9; abundance: many; d_gene: .; j_gene: TRBJ1-1
CDR3aa: CASTLIPPQGLLNTEAFF; CDR3nt: TGTGCCAGCACCCTAATTCCCCCCCAGGGGCTACTGAACACTGAAGCTTTCTTT; len: 18; v_gene: TRBV6-1; abundance: few; d_gene: .; j_gene: TRBJ1-1
CDR3aa: CASISMGSAGVDYEQYF; CDR3nt: TGTGCCAGCATCTCCATGGGGAGCGCAGGGGTGGACTACGAGCAGTACTTC; len: 17; v_gene: TRBV28; abundance: few; d_gene: .; j_gene: TRBJ2-7
CDR3aa: CASSLSGTGENIQYF; CDR3nt: TGTGCCAGCAGCTTGAGTGGGACAGGGGAGAACATTCAGTACTTC; len: 15; v_gene: TRBV5-6; abundance: .; d_gene: TRBD1; j_gene: TRBJ2-4
CDR3aa: CASTNGRGISYEQYF; CDR3nt: TGTGCCAGCACCAACGGGCGGGGAATCTCCTACGAGCAGTACTTC; len: 15; v_gene: TRBV6-5; abundance: many; d_gene: .; j_gene: TRBJ2-7
CDR3aa: CSPTGTGIYGYTF; CDR3nt: TGCAGCCCCACTGGGACAGGGATCTATGGCTACACCTTC; len: 13; v_gene: TRBV29-1; abundance: once; d_gene: TRBD1; j_gene: TRBJ1-2
CDR3aa: CSARDLGAGGSSTGELFF; CDR3nt: TGCAGTGCTAGAGATCTCGGAGCAGGGGGCTCGAGCACCGGGGAGCTGTTTTTT; len: 18; v_gene: TRBV20-1; abundance: many; d_gene: TRBD1; j_gene: TRBJ2-2
CDR3aa: CASSQGPSGSTYEQYF; CDR3nt: TGTGCCAGCAGTCAGGGACCTAGCGGGAGCACCTACGAGCAGTACTTC; len: 16; v_gene: TRBV7-6; abundance: .; d_gene: TRBD2; j_gene: TRBJ2-7
CDR3aa: CSVRLAGQQETQYF; CDR3nt: TGCAGCGTCCGACTAGCGGGACAACAAGAGACCCAGTACTTC; len: 14; v_gene: TRBV29-1; abundance: many; d_gene: TRBD2; j_gene: TRBJ2-5
CDR3aa: CATSVHSNQPQHF; CDR3nt: TGTGCCACCAGTGTGCATAGCAATCAGCCCCAGCATTTT; len: 13; v_gene: TRBV24-1; abundance: many; d_gene: .; j_gene: TRBJ1-5
CDR3aa: CASSISGTDYEQYF; CDR3nt: TGTGCCAGTAGTATATCCGGGACAGACTACGAGCAGTACTTC; len: 14; v_gene: TRBV19; abundance: .; d_gene: TRBD1; j_gene: TRBJ2-7
CDR3aa: CASSPSGRAGETQYF; CDR3nt: TGTGCCAGCAGCCCGAGCGGGAGGGCGGGAGAGACCCAGTACTTC; len: 15; v_gene: TRBV9; abundance: many; d_gene: TRBD2; j_gene: TRBJ2-5
CDR3aa: CAGRSALRKPQHF; CDR3nt: TGTGCCGGGAGGTCAGCCTTGAGGAAGCCCCAGCATTTT; len: 13; v_gene: TRBV2; abundance: many; d_gene: .; j_gene: TRBJ1-5
CDR3aa: CASSSRLAGIYEQYF; CDR3nt: TGTGCCAGCAGCTCCCGACTAGCGGGAATTTACGAGCAGTACTTC; len: 15; v_gene: TRBV7-6; abundance: many; d_gene: TRBD2; j_gene: TRBJ2-7
CDR3aa: CASTLASGEWYEQYF; CDR3nt: TGCGCCAGCACCTTGGCCTCGGGTGAATGGTACGAGCAGTACTTC; len: 15; v_gene: TRBV5-1; abundance: many; d_gene: .; j_gene: TRBJ2-7
CDR3aa: CASSPDRTYEQYF; CDR3nt: TGTGCCAGCAGCCCCGACAGGACCTACGAGCAGTACTTC; len: 13; v_gene: TRBV7-8; abundance: many; d_gene: .; j_gene: TRBJ2-7
CDR3aa: CASTPGQGQETQYF; CDR3nt: TGTGCCAGCACGCCGGGACAGGGGCAAGAGACCCAGTACTTC; len: 14; v_gene: TRBV25-1; abundance: many; d_gene: TRBD1; j_gene: TRBJ2-5
CDR3aa: CSARVGEKLFF; CDR3nt: TGCAGTGCTAGAGTGGGGGAAAAACTGTTTTTT; len: 11; v_gene: TRBV20-1; abundance: many; d_gene: .; j_gene: TRBJ1-4
CDR3aa: CASSRDRADYGYTF; CDR3nt: TGCGCCAGCAGCAGGGACAGGGCGGACTATGGCTACACCTTC; len: 14; v_gene: TRBV5-1; abundance: many; d_gene: TRBD1; j_gene: TRBJ1-2
CDR3aa: CASRVADSYEQYF; CDR3nt: TGCGCCAGCAGGGTAGCCGACTCCTACGAGCAGTACTTC; len: 13; v_gene: TRBV5-1; abundance: .; d_gene: .; j_gene: TRBJ2-7
CDR3aa: CASRGGGQGHYGYTF; CDR3nt: TGTGCCAGCAGGGGGGGGGGACAGGGGCACTATGGCTACACCTTC; len: 15; v_gene: TRBV2; abundance: .; d_gene: TRBD1; j_gene: TRBJ1-2
CDR3aa: CASSLSGRRYGYTF; CDR3nt: TGTGCCAGCAGCTTGTCGGGCAGACGCTATGGCTACACCTTC; len: 14; v_gene: TRBV5-6; abundance: many; d_gene: .; j_gene: TRBJ1-2
CDR3aa: CASSQARTGRTEAFF; CDR3nt: TGTGCCAGCAGCCAAGCCCGGACAGGGAGGACTGAAGCTTTCTTT; len: 15; v_gene: TRBV2; abundance: .; d_gene: TRBD1; j_gene: TRBJ1-1
CDR3aa: CASSLEVGEDQPQHF; CDR3nt: TGCGCCAGCAGCTTGGAGGTGGGAGAGGATCAGCCCCAGCATTTT; len: 15; v_gene: TRBV5-1; abundance: many; d_gene: .; j_gene: TRBJ1-5
CDR3aa: CASSELAWGQETQYF; CDR3nt: TGTGCCAGCAGTGAACTAGCATGGGGCCAAGAGACCCAGTACTTC; len: 15; v_gene: TRBV6-1; abundance: few; d_gene: .; j_gene: TRBJ2-5
CDR3aa: CSARGTSDEQFF; CDR3nt: TGCAGTGCTAGGGGGACTAGCGATGAGCAGTTCTTC; len: 12; v_gene: TRBV20-1; abundance: .; d_gene: TRBD2; j_gene: TRBJ2-1
CDR3aa: CATGDPLSGGRSGELFF; CDR3nt: TGTGCCACCGGTGACCCCCTCTCGGGAGGGCGATCCGGGGAGCTGTTTTTT; len: 17; v_gene: TRBV24-1; abundance: .; d_gene: TRBD2; j_gene: TRBJ2-2
CDR3aa: CASSLAGQEAGDTQYF; CDR3nt: TGTGCCAGCAGCTTGGCCGGGCAGGAAGCGGGAGATACGCAGTATTTT; len: 16; v_gene: TRBV5-6; abundance: .; d_gene: .; j_gene: TRBJ2-3
CDR3aa: CASIWRCERTGELFF; CDR3nt: TGCGCCAGCATTTGGAGATGCGAACGCACCGGGGAGCTGTTTTTT; len: 15; v_gene: TRBV10-1; abundance: many; d_gene: .; j_gene: TRBJ2-2
CDR3aa: CASRSSRGHEQYF; CDR3nt: TGTGCCAGCAGGTCTAGTAGGGGTCACGAGCAGTACTTC; len: 13; v_gene: TRBV25-1; abundance: many; d_gene: .; j_gene: TRBJ2-7
CDR3aa: CASSQWTGNEQYF; CDR3nt: TGCGCCAGCAGCCAGTGGACAGGGAACGAGCAGTACTTC; len: 13; v_gene: TRBV4-1; abundance: many; d_gene: TRBD1; j_gene: TRBJ2-7
CDR3aa: CSVAWGAAGEAFF; CDR3nt: TGCAGCGTAGCCTGGGGGGCAGCGGGTGAAGCTTTCTTT; len: 13; v_gene: TRBV29-1; abundance: .; d_gene: .; j_gene: TRBJ1-1
CDR3aa: CSARVAGGPNYNEQFF; CDR3nt: TGCAGTGCTAGAGTAGCGGGAGGGCCCAACTACAATGAGCAGTTCTTC; len: 16; v_gene: TRBV20-1; abundance: .; d_gene: TRBD2; j_gene: TRBJ2-1
CDR3aa: CASSSMQPQHF; CDR3nt: TGTGCCAGCAGCTCTATGCAGCCCCAGCATTTT; len: 11; v_gene: TRBV7-6; abundance: many; d_gene: .; j_gene: TRBJ1-5
CDR3aa: CSAPGVAGTDTQYF; CDR3nt: TGCAGTGCCCCGGGGGTAGCAGGCACAGATACGCAGTATTTT; len: 14; v_gene: TRBV20-1; abundance: .; d_gene: .; j_gene: TRBJ2-3